These 3 T cell receptor beta chains were all obtained from the same sample, sequenced in a study of monozygotic twins with inflammatory bowel disease. TCRdb re-called the 5' RACE reads; every CDR3 protein appears as one record, without DNA. The repertoire table contains tens of thousands of distinct CDR3 sequences. The sequenced material came from blood. These receptor sequences come from a human donor with ulcerative colitis or Crohn's disease, or a healthy co-twin of an affected twin (not recorded which).

The chain uses TRBV5-1 and TRBJ1-2. The CDR3 is made up of 12 amino acids. Germline loops: CDR1 SGHRS, CDR2 YFSETQ. CDR3 loop: CASSLDVGGYTF. The full variable domain, its missing parts supplied by reference TRBV5-1 and TRBJ1-2, is KAGVTQTPRYLIKTRGQQVTLSCSPISGHRSVSWYQQTPGQGLQFLFEYFSETQRNKGNFPGRFSGRQFSNSRSEMNVSTLELGDSALYLCASSLDVGGYTFGSGTRLTVV.

This chain links TRBV24-1 with TRBJ2-3; TCRdb returns TRBD1, unconfirmable since there is no DNA. Germline CDR1 is KGHDR and CDR2 is SFDVKD. There are 12 residues in the CDR3. CDR3: CATSALGGTQYF.

V is TRBV18 and J is TRBJ2-5; TCRdb gives TRBD1 as the D gene, but with no DNA this cannot be confirmed. Germline V gene data show CDR1 as KGHSH and CDR2 as LQKENI. There are 14 residues in the CDR3. The CDR3 reads CASSLTDRVETQYF.